This entry features one T cell receptor (beta chain) sequence. This clonotype was seen a few times. What antigen it recognizes has not been identified. Nothing much larger sits one base from this clone, and base qualities are not available. The 40 or so donors, aged about 6 to 100 years, were systemically healthy Caucasian individuals from Russia. Around 9.8 milliliters of peripheral blood were collected from each donor into EDTA-treated Vacutainer tubes. Ficoll-Paque density-gradient centrifugation was used to isolate PBMCs, with at least 6.5 million per sample. Trizol reagent was used to extract total RNA from the PBMCs, yielding at least 6 micrograms per sample. Naive CD45RAhigh/CD27high T cell percentages were measured by flow cytometry on a PBMC aliquot from every donor. The junction carries 21 bases between V and J, which are trimmed by 4 bases and 3 bases respectively. For CDR1 and CDR2, the germline V gene lists MDHEN and SYDVKM. From the cysteine up to the phenylalanine, the CDR3 has a length of 17 residues. Only CDR3 DNA remains: 51 bases, in frame from the first base.

The sample is drawn from a study of blood T cells in healthy people across ages (dated by TCRdb to about 2015). In terms of the full investigation: Template switching captured roughly one uniquely barcoded TCR beta cDNA molecule per two T cells in model experiments. The study measured age-related changes in TCR beta repertoire diversity using deep sequencing normalized with unique cDNA molecular identifiers. For two donors (one aged 18 to 29 and one aged 80 or older), the study analyzed two additional independent replicas of 1 million unique cDNA reads from the same blood draw. Donors were grouped into four age groups: young (average roughly 15 years), middle-aged (approximately 41), aged (around 60) and long-lived (less than 85). Here is what the overall study found, with its caveats: Compared with the aged group, more naive CD4+ T cells, fewer expanded clones and increased TCR diversity were shown by the long-lived group, suggesting age selection. Estimates of total diversity from one million sequenced T cells were regarded as lower bounds and underestimates. Donor CMV infection status was unknown, potentially confounding age-related changes in expanded clonotypes. Observed TCR beta diversity per million T cells fell roughly linearly with age, and a significant reduction was already apparent by age around 36. Since profiling was done on bulk unsorted PBMCs, naive and antigen-experienced compartments could not be conclusively compared. The percentage of naive T cells measured by flow cytometry correlated strongly with observed TCR beta diversity.

Receptor libraries were prepared by 5' RACE. The listed sequencing device is Illumina HiSeq 2500. A second roughly 6 to 11 cycle PCR used a sample-barcoded 5' primer and a J-beta primer mix. A unique molecular identifier was introduced onto each TCR beta cDNA molecule by a template-switch 5' adaptor carrying 12 random nucleotides. Each sample yielded at least 3 million CDR3-containing paired-end reads. All of the RNA was converted into first-strand cDNA using the Mint cDNA synthesis kit, with a TRBC-specific oligonucleotide serving as the primer. Following uracil-DNA glycosylase treatment, a first 18-cycle PCR with universal primers M1SS and BC2_uni_R was performed on all cDNA. The original methods were these. For normalization, 1 million high-quality reads, each with a distinct molecular identifier, were randomly selected from each sample. Instead of being binned into consensus sequences, reads that shared molecular identifiers were thrown out. MiTCR, run with a Q25 quality threshold and the strictest error-elimination algorithm, handled CDR3 identification, clonotype clustering and error correction. A nonparametric unseen species model with Euler transformation was used to estimate a lower bound on total TCR beta diversity. In TCRdb, the public reads were trimmed at Q25 with fastp and aligned with MiXCR, with productive beta chains retained. Here each entry gathers all rows of one CDR3 protein and keeps the most common genes and DNA. These V and J calls rely on TCRdb rather than the paper's analysis. A total of about 930,000 distinct CDR3 sequences appear in this sample, roughly 29% of them only once. The ten largest clones represent roughly a tenth of the sample.

These same data were also listed under a study on T cells of mothers and their children. From that second study: The donors were nine systemically healthy Caucasian individuals, made up of three mothers and their six children. cDNA synthesis used all of the extracted RNA, with 1.5 ug of RNA in each 15 ul reaction. Sample barcodes and 2-4 random nucleotides were added via the M1S primer in the second PCR. Over 9.5 million TCR beta CDR3 reads were obtained for each mother, and approximately 2.9 million reads were obtained for each child. Thymic selection shapes the output of TCR recombination in a similar way in related and unrelated pairs, and inherited differences have a minor effect. Normalized repertoire overlap was always slightly but never significantly higher in related than unrelated mother-child pairs. No persistent microchimeric T cell clones were detected, at a sensitivity of roughly 100 clones per million clonotypes. The study used deep NGS to compare TCR beta repertoires of mothers and children, seeking features distinguishing related mother-child pairs from unrelated individuals. Mothers averaged 40 +/- 4 years of age and children averaged about 10 +/- 4 years. Libraries were sequenced on Illumina HiSeq 2000 with 100+100 nt paired-end reads after adapter ligation with NEBNext reagents. To avoid cross-contamination, the mother libraries and the child libraries were prepared a month apart and sequenced in separate runs. For each donor, between roughly 500,000 and 2,200,000 distinct TCR beta clonotypes were identified. Naive TCR beta clonotypes were estimated from low-frequency clonotypes matched to each donor's FACS-determined naive share, without sorting.

The chain couples TRBV28 to TRBJ2-5; possibly the D gene is TRBD1, per 5 matching bases. Sequenced: blood. The clonotype comes from a woman between 35 and 50 years old in good health. The CDR3 loop reads CASSSTMTAYLEETQYF. The nucleotide sequence reads TGTGCCAGCAGTTCGACAATGACAGCTTACCTTGAAGAGACCCAGTACTTC. The CDR3, completed at both ends by the reference TRBV28 and TRBJ2-5 genes, gives the full variable domain DVKVTQSSRYLVKRTGEKVFLECVQDMDHENMFWYRQDPGLGLRLIYFSYDVKMKEKGDIPEGYSVSREKKERFSLILESASTNQTSMYLCASSSTMTAYLEETQYFGPGTRLLVL.